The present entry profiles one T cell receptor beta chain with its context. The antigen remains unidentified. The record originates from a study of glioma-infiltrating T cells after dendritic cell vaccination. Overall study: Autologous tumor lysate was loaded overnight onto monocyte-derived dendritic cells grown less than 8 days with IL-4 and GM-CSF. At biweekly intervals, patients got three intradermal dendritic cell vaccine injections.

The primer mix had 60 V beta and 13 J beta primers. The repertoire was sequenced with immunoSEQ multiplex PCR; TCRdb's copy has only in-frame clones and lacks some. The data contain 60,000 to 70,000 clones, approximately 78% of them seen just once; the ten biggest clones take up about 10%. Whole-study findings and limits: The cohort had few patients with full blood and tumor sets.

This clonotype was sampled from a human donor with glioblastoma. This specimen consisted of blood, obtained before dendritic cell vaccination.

In nucleotides, the CDR3 is TGTGCCAGCAGCTTAGCGCAGGGACAGAATTCACCCCTCCACTTT. Its translation is CASSLAQGQNSPLHF. This rearrangement joins TRBV7-8 to TRBJ1-6; 7 nucleotides align to TRBD1. The CDR3 sequence is 15 residues long. Trimming at V came to 0 bases and at J to 7 bases, leaving 3 bases not matched to a gene. Germline CDR1 is SGHVS and CDR2 is FQNEAQ.